A selection of T cell receptor beta chains follows, all from one sample in a study of T cell responses to AZD1222 COVID-19 vaccine. Using immunoSEQ multiplex PCR, the repertoire was profiled, and TCRdb retains in-frame clones only, with some absent. This sample has roughly 70,000 clones, with around nine tenths found just once. This material consisted of peripheral blood, taken 28 days after the second dose of the MenACWY control vaccine. The receptors were gathered from an adult who received the MenACWY meningococcal vaccine as a control. CDR3s include the opening cysteine and the closing phenylalanine or tryptophan. D genes are given only for firm matches. The size field is filled for only some rows; it gives once, few, many or a size class.

J	D	size	V	DNA	CDR3
TRBJ2-7	.	.	TRBV3-1/TRBV3-2	TGTGCCAGCAGCCAAGATGGGCAGGGAGGCTACGAGCAGTACTTC	CASSQDGQGGYEQYF
TRBJ1-3	.	.	TRBV7-2	TGTGCCAGCAGCTACACATACTCTGGAAACACCATATATTTT	CASSYTYSGNTIYF
TRBJ1-2	.	.	TRBV10-3	TGTGCCATCAGCCAGGCCTTCCCGGGGAAGGGCTACACCTTC	CAISQAFPGKGYTF
TRBJ1-1	.	.	TRBV5-6	TGTGCCAGCAGCTTGGGGGGTTCGGGGTTTTTCACTGAAGCTTTCTTT	CASSLGGSGFFTEAFF
TRBJ1-2	TRBD1	.	TRBV6-5	TGTGCCAGCAGCCTGGGACAGTATAATGGCTACACCTTC	CASSLGQYNGYTF
TRBJ2-1	TRBD2	.	TRBV5-4	TGTGCCAGTATGCCGGGAGGTGTGCAGGAGCAGTTCTTC	CASMPGGVQEQFF
TRBJ2-5	.	.	TRBV6-4	TGTGCCAGCAGTGACGGTTCCACCCAGTACTTC	CASSDGSTQYF
TRBJ2-5	.	.	TRBV18	TGTGCCAGCTCACCACAGGAGGTAGAGACCCAGTACTTC	CASSPQEVETQYF
TRBJ1-1	.	.	TRBV28	TGTGCCAGCTCCTCCCCAGGGCAGGGTGGGGGAACTGAAGCTTTCTTT	CASSSPGQGGGTEAFF
TRBJ2-2	.	.	TRBV19	TGTGCCAGTAGTATATGGGGCCTGGGGGACACCGGGGAGCTGTTTTTT	CASSIWGLGDTGELFF
TRBJ2-1	TRBD2	once	TRBV9	TGTGCCAGCAGCCTGGGACTAGCGACCTACAATGAGCAGTTCTTC	CASSLGLATYNEQFF
TRBJ2-1	TRBD2	once	TRBV5-4	TGTGCCAGCAGCCCCCGACTAGCCCCCTACAATGAGCAGTTCTTC	CASSPRLAPYNEQFF
TRBJ1-1	.	.	TRBV5-4	TGTGCCAGCAGCTTGGCCCAAGACGGAAACACTGAAGCTTTCTTT	CASSLAQDGNTEAFF
TRBJ2-1	TRBD2	.	TRBV5-1	TGCGCCAGCAGCTTGCGGGCGGGAGGGCCCCACAATGAGCAGTTCTTC	CASSLRAGGPHNEQFF
TRBJ1-1	.	few	TRBV15	TGTGCCACCAGCAGAGCCAAGGGGGAGTTAAACACTGAAGCTTTCTTT	CATSRAKGELNTEAFF
TRBJ1-5	TRBD1	.	TRBV3-1/TRBV3-2	TGTGCCAGCAGCCCTACAGGGGGCTCCCGGGCTCAGCCCCAGCATTTT	CASSPTGGSRAQPQHF
TRBJ2-2	TRBD2	.	TRBV5-4	TGTGCCAGCAGCTTAGCGGGAGGGATCACCGGGGAGCTGTTTTTT	CASSLAGGITGELFF
TRBJ1-4	.	.	TRBV4-2	TGTGCCAGCAGCCAAGCCTCGCAGGGTCGGGCAACTAATGAAAAACTGTTTTTT	CASSQASQGRATNEKLFF
TRBJ2-1	.	.	TRBV10-3	TGTGCCATCAGTGAGTCGCGGCGGGGCCAAATCCACAATGAGCAGTTCTTC	CAISESRRGQIHNEQFF
TRBJ2-1	.	few	TRBV12-3/TRBV12-4	TGTGCCAGCAGTTTTCAGCCTTTCAATGAGCAGTTCTTC	CASSFQPFNEQFF
TRBJ2-1	.	few	TRBV27	TGTGCCAGTATCCCGGGAGTAGGATACAATGAGCAGTTCTTC	CASIPGVGYNEQFF
TRBJ2-3	.	.	TRBV4-3	TGCGCCAGCAGCCAAGTGTCCACGGGAGAATGGGGGGAGACAGATACGCAGTATTTT	CASSQVSTGEWGETDTQYF
TRBJ2-3	TRBD2	.	TRBV28	TGTGCCAGCACTTCTGGCCAAGGCGGGAGAGATACGCAGTATTTT	CASTSGQGGRDTQYF
TRBJ2-5	.	.	TRBV11-2	TGTGCCAGCAGCTTAGATCGCGTAGGCAGGGGTAATTTAGAGACCCAGTACTTC	CASSLDRVGRGNLETQYF
TRBJ1-2	.	.	TRBV7-3	TGTGCCAGCAGCTCAGACGGGACCTATGGCTACACCTTC	CASSSDGTYGYTF
TRBJ1-4	TRBD1	.	TRBV2	TGTGCCAGCAGGGGACAGGGAAGAGGGCTGAATGAAAAACTGTTTTTT	CASRGQGRGLNEKLFF
TRBJ1-3	.	.	TRBV7-9	TGTGCCAGCAGCCCAAAAGGGCAGGGGCTGGGAAACACCATATATTTT	CASSPKGQGLGNTIYF
TRBJ2-7	.	once	TRBV6-5	TGTGCCAGCAGTCCCGGGGCCCCCTACGAGCAGTACTTC	CASSPGAPYEQYF
TRBJ1-1	TRBD1	once	TRBV5-4	TGTGCCAGCAGCCCCGACCCGGGACAGACCAGTTCACTTTACACTGAAGCTTTCTTT	CASSPDPGQTSSLYTEAFF
TRBJ2-2	.	.	TRBV4-2	TGTGCCAGCAGCCGAGAGGTGAACACCGGGGAGCTGTTTTTT	CASSREVNTGELFF
TRBJ1-2	.	.	TRBV3-1/TRBV3-2	TGTGCCAGCAGCCAAGTAGAGGGTCGAGATGGCTACACCTTC	CASSQVEGRDGYTF
TRBJ2-2	.	.	TRBV24-1	TGTGCCACCAGTGATGCGGTCGGGGAGCTGTTTTTT	CATSDAVGELFF
TRBJ2-7	.	.	TRBV20-1	TGCAGTGCTAGTTGGGTCCCAAAGCCAGAGCAGTACTTC	CSASWVPKPEQYF
TRBJ1-1	TRBD1	.	TRBV30	TGTGCCTGGGGACGGAGGGGGCTGGGCACTGAAGCTTTCTTT	CAWGRRGLGTEAFF
TRBJ1-3	.	.	TRBV7-9	TGTGCCAGCAGCTTAGAGGGTTCGGACACCATATATTTT	CASSLEGSDTIYF
TRBJ2-7	.	.	TRBV11-2	TGTGCCAGCAGCTTCTTACACGGCTACGAGCAGTACTTC	CASSFLHGYEQYF
TRBJ1-6	.	.	TRBV30	TGTGCCTGGAGGGGGACATCAAATTCACCCCTCCACTTT	CAWRGTSNSPLHF
TRBJ2-1	TRBD2	.	TRBV27	TGTGCCAGCAGCGCATTAGCGGGAGTCTACAATGAGCAGTTCTTC	CASSALAGVYNEQFF
TRBJ2-3	.	.	TRBV27	TGTGCCACCGTTGAACAGGGAAAAGATACGCAGTATTTT	CATVEQGKDTQYF
TRBJ1-1	.	once	TRBV7-2	TGTGCCAGCAGCTTACGGAGAAACACTGAAGCTTTCTTT	CASSLRRNTEAFF
TRBJ2-3	TRBD2	.	TRBV27	TGTGCCAGCAGTTTCCTGACTAGCGGAAACACAGATACGCAGTATTTT	CASSFLTSGNTDTQYF
TRBJ2-3	.	once	TRBV5-1	TGCGCCAGCAGCTTGGACGGGATCGCAGATACGCAGTATTTT	CASSLDGIADTQYF
TRBJ2-4	.	.	TRBV3-1/TRBV3-2	TGTGCCAGCAGCCAGACGTTGCGGCGGGCTGGAGCCAAAAACATTCAGTACTTC	CASSQTLRRAGAKNIQYF
TRBJ1-4	.	once	TRBV10-1	TGCGCCAGCAGCCGGGGACCTAATGAAAAACTGTTTTTT	CASSRGPNEKLFF
TRBJ1-3	.	.	TRBV5-1	TGCGCCAGCAGCTTGCAAGGGACTGGAAACACCATATATTTT	CASSLQGTGNTIYF
TRBJ2-7	TRBD2	few	TRBV7-9	TGTGCCAGCAGCCCTCGGGAGCGGGAATACGAGCAGTACTTC	CASSPREREYEQYF
TRBJ2-1	TRBD1	.	TRBV28	TGTGCCAGCAGTTCCGGACAGGGGGCGTTCGGTGAGCAGTTCTTC	CASSSGQGAFGEQFF
TRBJ1-2	TRBD1	.	TRBV27	TGTGCCAGCACCCGAACAGGGGGTTATGGCTACACCTTC	CASTRTGGYGYTF
TRBJ2-1	.	.	TRBV5-6	TGTGCCAGCAGCTTTAGGAGAGGGGCCAATGAGCAGTTCTTC	CASSFRRGANEQFF
TRBJ1-1	.	.	TRBV5-1	TGCGCCAGCAGCTTGGCTCACGGGGACTCGGCTTTCTTT	CASSLAHGDSAFF